A single sample is the source of the 24 T cell receptor beta chains below, sequenced in a study of shared clonotypes between healthy human individuals. Clones were sequenced by immunoSEQ multiplex PCR, and TCRdb holds only the in-frame ones, with some missing. The data hold about a million clones, with 65% to 80% observed a single time. The sequenced sample consisted of memory CD4+ T cells sorted from blood. Subset of the sample: CD45RA-negative fraction. These receptor sequences come from a man between 18 and 29 years old in good health.

V usage is TRBV30 and J usage is TRBJ1-1; TRBD1 matches at 8 bases. Per the germline V gene, CDR1 is GTSNPN and CDR2 is SVGIG (reference sequence). The length of the CDR3 is 20 residues. V shed 3 bases and J 1 base; nucleotides not matched to a gene: 22. The CDR3 loop is CAWSRTSARQGRTTNTEAFF. The DNA of the CDR3 is TGTGCCTGGAGCCGAACCAGTGCGAGACAGGGGAGGACTACGAACACTGAAGCTTTCTTT. The full variable domain, completed using reference TRBV30 and TRBJ1-1, is SQTIHQWPATLVQPVGSPLSLECTVEGTSNPNLYWYRQAAGRGLQLLFYSVGIGQISSEVPQNLSASRPQDRQFILSSKKLLLSDSGFYLCAWSRTSARQGRTTNTEAFFGQGTRLTVV.

The rearrangement links TRBV7-9 to TRBJ1-2, with TRBD1 matching 8 bases. Losses at the gene ends were 3 bases for V and 4 bases for J; bases not matched to a gene: 16. Per germline, CDR1 SEHNR and CDR2 FQNEAQ (reference sequence). The CDR3 runs 18 residues. The CDR3 protein is CASSFTPRTGGEAYGYTF. The CDR3 DNA follows: TGTGCCAGCAGCTTCACCCCGAGAACAGGGGGGGAAGCCTATGGCTACACCTTC.

In nucleotides, the CDR3 is TGTGCCTGGCGTAAGACTAGCGGGGGCGCAGATACGCAGTATTTT. This sequence encodes CAWRKTSGGADTQYF. This chain connects TRBV30 to TRBJ2-3; the match to TRBD2 covers 12 bases. CDR3 size: 15 residues. V lost 5 bases, J lost 4 bases, and 7 bases stayed unmatched. Germline V gives CDR1 GTSNPN, CDR2 SVGIG (reference sequence).

V usage is TRBV7-3 and J usage is TRBJ2-7; TRBD1 matches at 7 bases. The CDR3 spans 16 residues. Germline V gene data show CDR1 as SGHTA and CDR2 as FQGTGA. The V and J ends lost 5 bases and 0 bases, in that order; junction bases with no gene match: 10. CDR3 DNA: TGTGCCAGCAGCCAGGCCCAGGGGGTAATCTCCTACGAGCAGTACTTC. Translating gives CASSQAQGVISYEQYF.

The chain links TRBV14 to TRBJ1-4, with D tentatively TRBD1 (6 bases). With 4 bases removed from V and 7 bases from J, the gap between germline ends came to 16 bases. Germline V gene lookup returns CDR1 SGHDN and CDR2 FVKESK. The CDR3 is made up of 15 amino acids. The CDR3 DNA is TGTGCCAGCAGCCGCGTACAGGGAGGGAGTGAAAAACTGTTTTTT. Protein: CASSRVQGGSEKLFF.

The chain recombines TRBV10-3 with TRBJ2-1, with TRBD1 matching 7 bases. V trimming: 5 bases; J trimming: 7 bases; junction bases outside the gene matches: 2. Germline V CDR1 and CDR2: ENHRY, SYGVKD. This CDR3 is built from 12 residues. As DNA, the CDR3 is TGTGCCATCAGTTTCAGGGGGAATGAGCAGTTCTTC. Translated: CAISFRGNEQFF.

This chain uses TRBV29-1 with TRBJ1-1, with D unclear. Germline V lookup: CDR1 SQVTM, CDR2 ANQGSEA. The CDR3 consists of 14 residues. The V gene lost 7 bases and the J gene lost 0 bases, with 15 bases spanning the gap. DNA for the CDR3: TGCAGCGCCTGGAAAACTCATATGAACACTGAAGCTTTCTTT. Protein product: CSAWKTHMNTEAFF.

The CDR3 reads CASSIDRAGTGGDTQYF. CDR3 coding DNA: TGTGCCAGTAGTATAGATCGTGCCGGCACCGGGGGAGATACGCAGTATTTT. The V call is TRBV19, the J call TRBJ2-3; TRBD2 might be the D (6 bases). This CDR3 has 17 amino acids. Germline loops: CDR1 LNHDA, CDR2 SQIVND (reference sequence). V lost 0 bases and J 5 bases, leaving 18 bases between the germline ends.

The chain links TRBV18 to TRBJ2-7; D unclear. The germline V gene has CDR1 KGHSH and CDR2 LQKENI. V was cut by 0 bases and J by 7 bases, with 13 bases left in between. The CDR3 has 14 amino acids. The CDR3: CASSPPDQSWEQYF. CDR3 coding DNA: TGTGCCAGCTCACCACCGGATCAGAGCTGGGAGCAGTACTTC.

This clone was recorded a few times. The chain has TRBV6-1 and TRBJ2-7; the match to TRBD1 covers 7 bases. The CDR3 has 14 amino acids. Germline CDR1 is MNHNS and CDR2 is SASEGT. V was clipped by 4 bases and J by 0 bases; unmatched bases: 3. For the CDR3, the DNA is TGTGCCAGCAGTGGGGCAGGGGGCTCCTACGAGCAGTACTTC. Protein: CASSGAGGSYEQYF.

The genes are TRBV7-3 and TRBJ2-5; weak D call: TRBD1 (6 bases). Germline V gives CDR1 SGHTA, CDR2 FQGTGA. The CDR3 sequence is 13 residues long. Trimming left V 4 bases short and J 9 bases short, with 15 bases between. The CDR3 spells CASSSGPKGAQYF. The CDR3 DNA follows: TGTGCCAGCAGCTCCGGGCCAAAGGGGGCCCAGTACTTC.

The chain couples TRBV7-9 to TRBJ1-2, with a tentative D call TRBD1 (5 bases). This CDR3 has 11 residues. Trimming cost V 10 bases and J 2 bases, with 8 bases left between them. Germline CDR1 and CDR2: SEHNR and FQNEAQ (reference sequence). The CDR3: CANGQNYGYTF. The CDR3 nucleotides read TGTGCCAACGGACAAAACTATGGCTACACCTTC.

Worth noting for this clone: The identical CDR3 is also encoded by other nucleotide sequences in the sample. V usage is TRBV28 and J usage is TRBJ1-3; D is unresolved. This CDR3 contains 12 residues. Trimming shortened V by 2 bases and J by 4 bases, and 3 bases separated the two germline ends. CDR1 MDHEN and CDR2 SYDVKM come from the germline V gene. This chain's CDR3 is CASSLGGNTIYF. DNA for the CDR3: TGTGCCAGCAGTTTAGGGGGAAACACCATATATTTT.

This chain joins TRBV5-1 and TRBJ1-2; 11 nucleotides align to TRBD1. The CDR3 runs to 15 residues. The germline CDR1 and CDR2 sequences are SGHRS and YFSETQ. The ends lost 4 bases at V and 5 bases at J; junction bases unmatched: 7. This CDR3 is CASSPGDRGIYGYTF. CDR3 DNA: TGCGCCAGCAGCCCCGGGGACAGGGGGATTTATGGCTACACCTTC.

This chain joins TRBV5-5 and TRBJ1-4; possibly TRBD1 for D (6 bases). V gave up 7 bases and J gave up 8 bases, with 21 bases separating them. The CDR3 contains 15 residues. CDR1 and CDR2 (germline): SGHKS, YYEKEE (reference sequence). CDR3 region: CASQLQEGGWEKLFF. The CDR3 DNA follows: TGTGCCAGCCAGCTACAGGAGGGGGGATGGGAAAAACTGTTTTTT. The whole variable domain, remainder taken from reference TRBV5-5 and TRBJ1-4, is DAGVTQSPTHLIKTRGQQVTLRCSPISGHKSVSWYQQVLGQGPQFIFQYYEKEERGRGNFPDRFSARQFPNYSSELNVNALLLGDSALYLCASQLQEGGWEKLFFGSGTQLSVL.

The chain couples TRBV2 to TRBJ2-3; 8 nucleotides line up with TRBD2. CDR3 size: 16 residues. After removal of 3 bases from V and 5 bases from J, the junction contained 10 bases not matched to a gene. Germline V gene data show CDR1 as SNHLY and CDR2 as FYNNEI. CDR3 in amino acids: CASSDKRGGREDTQYF. CDR3 coding DNA: TGTGCCAGCAGTGATAAACGGGGGGGCCGAGAAGATACGCAGTATTTT.

This chain links TRBV29-1 with TRBJ2-2, with D tentatively TRBD2 (5 bases). Germline CDR1 is SQVTM and CDR2 is ANQGSEA. V was clipped by 6 bases and J by 1 base, with 12 bases between them. CDR3 length: 14 residues. CDR3 sequence: CSVLGLRNTGELFF. DNA for the CDR3: TGCAGCGTCCTAGGACTGAGGAACACCGGGGAGCTGTTTTTT.

On this clone itself: This may come from a read error, since a much larger clone is one base off. This specimen includes other DNA sequences encoding the same CDR3. This rearrangement joins TRBV4-1 to TRBJ2-2; D unclear. Germline V CDR1 and CDR2: MGHRA, YSYEKL. This CDR3 comprises 14 residues. V was pared by 1 base and J by 5 bases, with 8 bases between. The CDR3 is CASSQGRNTGELFF. CDR3 in DNA: TGCGCCAGCAGCCAAGGCAGGAATACCGGGGAGCTGTTTTTT.

In this sample, this clone turned up a few times. The chain is built from TRBV4-1 and TRBJ2-5; TRBD2 matches at 7 bases. The CDR3 covers 17 residues. The germline V gene has CDR1 MGHRA and CDR2 YSYEKL. V lost 4 bases and J lost 5; bases outside the gene matches: 16. This chain's CDR3 is CASSRDGLAASGETQYF. DNA of the CDR3: TGCGCCAGCAGCCGCGACGGTCTAGCGGCCTCGGGGGAGACCCAGTACTTC.

This clone was detected a few times. This chain uses TRBV7-2 with TRBJ2-6; no firm D call. The CDR3 sequence is 15 residues long. From germline, CDR1 is SGHTA and CDR2 FQGNSA. The germline V and J ends were trimmed by 2 bases and 2 bases, with 7 bases remaining between them. Here the CDR3 DNA reads TGTGCCAGCAGCTTAAGTCTCCCTGGGGCCAACGTCCTGACTTTC. It is translated as CASSLSLPGANVLTF. Full variable domain (outside the CDR3, taken from reference TRBV7-2 and TRBJ2-6): GAGVSQSPSNKVTEKGKDVELRCDPISGHTALYWYRQSLGQGLEFLIYFQGNSAPDKSGLPSDRFSAERTGGSVSTLTIQRTQQEDSAVYLCASSLSLPGANVLTFGAGSRLTVL.

This sequence joins TRBV5-1 and TRBJ2-2; unclear D gene. Germline V CDR1 and CDR2: SGHRS, YFSETQ. The CDR3 has 13 amino acids. Trimming cost V 4 bases and J 4 bases, with 8 bases left between them. The chain's CDR3 is CASSVLGTGELFF. CDR3 DNA: TGCGCCAGCAGCGTCCTCGGCACCGGGGAGCTGTTTTTT.

This clone has more than one count but fewer than ten. This sequence joins TRBV7-9 and TRBJ1-1; 7 nucleotides align to TRBD1. The CDR3 extends over 13 amino acids. The V segment lost 5 bases and the J segment 6 bases; nucleotides outside the gene matches: 6. Per germline, CDR1 SEHNR and CDR2 FQNEAQ (reference sequence). CDR3 in amino acids: CASSPGTEAEAFF. The CDR3 DNA reads TGTGCCAGCAGCCCGGGGACAGAGGCTGAAGCTTTCTTT.

The rearrangement uses TRBV7-2 and TRBJ2-7, with 7 positions matching TRBD2. CDR1 SGHTA and CDR2 FQGNSA come from the germline V gene. V gave up 7 bases and J gave up 4 bases; unmatched junction bases: 10. There are 14 residues in the CDR3. DNA of the CDR3: TGTGCCAGCACCTGGACGAGCGGGACTTACGAGCAGTACTTC. Translated, it gives CASTWTSGTYEQYF.

The rearrangement links TRBV13 to TRBJ1-1; D call uncertain. This CDR3 contains 13 residues. V lost 2 bases to trimming and J lost 5 bases, with 9 bases between them. Germline values: CDR1 PRHDT, CDR2 FYEKMQ (reference sequence). The CDR3 DNA reads TGTGCCAGCAGCTTACCTGGAGGGACTGAAGCTTTCTTT. As protein: CASSLPGGTEAFF.